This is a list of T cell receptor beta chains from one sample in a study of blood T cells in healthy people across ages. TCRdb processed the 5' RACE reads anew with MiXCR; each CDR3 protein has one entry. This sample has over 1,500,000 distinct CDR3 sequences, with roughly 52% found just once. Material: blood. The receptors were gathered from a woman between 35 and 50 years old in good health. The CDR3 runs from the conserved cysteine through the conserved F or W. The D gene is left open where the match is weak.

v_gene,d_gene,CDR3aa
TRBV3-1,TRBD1,CASSPGDSRYTQYF
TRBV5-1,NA,CASRDTYRVLPNEQFF
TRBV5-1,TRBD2,CASRSIAGAVYNEQFF
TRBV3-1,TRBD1,CASSLTGTGVVSDTQYF
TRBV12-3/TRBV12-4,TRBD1,CASSFFVGGQGHETQYF
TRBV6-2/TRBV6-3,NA,CASSQGGELDTQYF
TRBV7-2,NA,CASSQGHAYEQYF
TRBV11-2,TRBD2,CASSNQRGVLETQYF
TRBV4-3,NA,CASSQDRQGDFETQYF
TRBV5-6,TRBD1,CASSLEGTVNEKLFF
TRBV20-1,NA,CSASPLGGGYGYTF
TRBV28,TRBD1,CASNRGDWETQYF
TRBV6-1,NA,CASSKDRRPYEQYF
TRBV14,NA,CASSQDRQSGANVLTF
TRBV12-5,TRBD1,CASGLVHRGRGDTQYF
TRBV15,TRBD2,CATSRDPGLAGEGYEQYF
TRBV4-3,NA,CASSQDLGDKSYNEQFF
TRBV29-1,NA,CSVGDTDTQYF
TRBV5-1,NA,CASSLGQGRSTEAFF
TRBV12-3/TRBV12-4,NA,CASSLGGTDAYEQYF
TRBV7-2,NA,CASSTRTDLNEKLFF
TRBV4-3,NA,CASSQDKTASGTQYF
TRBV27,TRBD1,CASRDPDRANEQFF
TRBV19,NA,CASSIVGDKNIQYF
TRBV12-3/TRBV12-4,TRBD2,CASSPLLAGGPNEQFF
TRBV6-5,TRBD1,CAITDREVWFF
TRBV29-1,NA,CSVVGGTEETQFF